Listed below are T cell receptor beta chains from one sample, sequenced in a study of cytomegalovirus exposure and HLA in healthy donors. The method was immunoSEQ multiplex PCR; TCRdb's version includes in-frame clones alone and lacks a portion of them. The table lists some 150,000 clones, 80% to 90% of them singletons. The sample was PBMCs. These receptors were obtained from a woman in her twenties or thirties in good health and CMV-seropositive. CDR3s include the opening cysteine and the closing phenylalanine or tryptophan. The D gene is left open where the match is weak. The size field is filled for only some rows; it gives once, few, many or a size class.

>TRBV5-1|.|15|.|TRBJ2-1
TGCGCCAGCAGCTTGGCGCAGGGGAAGGAATCTGAGCAGTTCTTC
CASSLAQGKESEQFF
>TRBV2|TRBD1|17|.|TRBJ1-2
TGTGCCAGCATAGCCTGGACAGGAAGTACAGCTAACTATGGCTACACCTTC
CASIAWTGSTANYGYTF
>TRBV5-4|.|13|few|TRBJ1-3
TGTGCCAGCAGCCAGAACAGGGAGTACACCATATATTTT
CASSQNREYTIYF
>TRBV27|.|16|few|TRBJ2-3
TGTGCCAGCAGTGCAAAGGCGGCATCAAACACAGATACGCAGTATTTT
CASSAKAASNTDTQYF
>TRBV11-2|TRBD1|17|.|TRBJ1-3
TGTGCCAGCAGCCCCCGGACAGGGCGATTCTCTGGAAACACCATATATTTT
CASSPRTGRFSGNTIYF
>TRBV5-4|TRBD1|15|.|TRBJ2-1
TGTGCCAGCAGCCCGGACAGGGCCTCCTACAATGAGCAGTTCTTC
CASSPDRASYNEQFF
>TRBV30|TRBD1|13|.|TRBJ1-2
TGTGCCTGGAGTTTGACAGGGACCGGGGGCTACACCTTC
CAWSLTGTGGYTF
>TRBV19|TRBD2|16|.|TRBJ2-3
TGTGCCAGTAGTATAGCCAGCGGGGGGGCCATGGATACGCAGTATTTT
CASSIASGGAMDTQYF
>TRBV7-9|.|14|.|TRBJ2-1
TGTGCCAGCAGCGCTGTTGGGGGGGCGAATGAGCAGTTCTTC
CASSAVGGANEQFF
>TRBV28|.|14|.|TRBJ2-6
TGTGCCAGCACCCTATCCTCTGGGGCCAACGTCCTGACTTTC
CASTLSSGANVLTF
>TRBV5-6|.|11|.|TRBJ1-1
TGTGCCAGCAGCTTGTTCCGTGAAGCTTTCTTT
CASSLFREAFF
>TRBV6-6|.|13|.|TRBJ2-5
TGTGCCAGCGGGGGGACAGTAGAAGAGACCCAGTACTTC
CASGGTVEETQYF
>TRBV5-4|TRBD1|13|.|TRBJ2-2
TGTGCCTCTAACAGGGGTGGGACCGGGGAGCTGTTTTTT
CASNRGGTGELFF
>TRBV27|.|13|few|TRBJ1-1
TGTGCCAGCAGGCAAACAGGGAACACTGAAGCTTTCTTT
CASRQTGNTEAFF
>TRBV9|.|14|.|TRBJ1-4
TGTGCCAGCAGCGTAGGGCAGGGAGGTGAAAAACTGTTTTTT
CASSVGQGGEKLFF
>TRBV18|TRBD1|16|.|TRBJ2-7
TGTGCCAGCTCACCTTGGGACAGGGGGGGCTCCTACGAGCAGTACTTC
CASSPWDRGGSYEQYF
>TRBV6-1|.|13|once|TRBJ1-5
TGTGCCAGCAGTGAGTTAATAAATCAGCCCCAGCATTTT
CASSELINQPQHF
>TRBV7-2|.|14|.|TRBJ1-4
TGTGCCAGCAGCCCTACAGCGGCTAATGAAAAACTGTTTTTT
CASSPTAANEKLFF
>TRBV11-2|.|17|.|TRBJ1-6
TGTGCCAGCAGCTCGTACCGGGACACAAAAACGGGTTCGCCCCTCCACTTT
CASSSYRDTKTGSPLHF
>TRBV9|.|13|.|TRBJ1-5
TGTGCCAGCAGCGTAGATCTTGAGGGGCCCCAGCATTTT
CASSVDLEGPQHF
>TRBV25-1|.|15|.|TRBJ1-2
TGTGCCAGCAGTGATCCGAGCGGGGGGCGGGAAGGCTACACCTTC
CASSDPSGGREGYTF
>TRBV5-6|.|13|.|TRBJ1-1
TGTGCCAGCAGCTGGAGGAGGAACACTGAAGCTTTCTTT
CASSWRRNTEAFF
>TRBV5-1|TRBD1|16|.|TRBJ1-2
TGCGCCAGCAGCTTGACTGGGACAGGGCTGGACTATGGCTACACCTTC
CASSLTGTGLDYGYTF
>TRBV19|TRBD1|13|.|TRBJ1-2
TGTGCCAGTAGTGGACAGGGTATCGACGGCTACACCTTC
CASSGQGIDGYTF
>TRBV7-8|.|12|.|TRBJ2-7
TGTGCCAGCAGCCCCTACTCCTACGAGCAGTACTTC
CASSPYSYEQYF
>TRBV6-5|TRBD1|14|once|TRBJ1-1
TGTGCCAGCAGCCGAGGACAGGTGAACACTGAAGCTTTCTTT
CASSRGQVNTEAFF
>TRBV6-1|.|12|.|TRBJ1-2
TGTGCCAGCACGGAGACCGGCTATGGCTACACCTTC
CASTETGYGYTF
>TRBV7-9|TRBD2|16|.|TRBJ2-1
TGTGCCAGCAGTCCTCCGGTGGGACTAGCGGACAATGAGCAGTTCTTC
CASSPPVGLADNEQFF
>TRBV18|.|13|.|TRBJ1-2
TGTGCCAGCTCCCCTTCAGATAACTATGGCTACACCTTC
CASSPSDNYGYTF
>TRBV5-4|TRBD2|15|.|TRBJ2-5
TGTGCCAGCAGCTTGGGGCTAGCGGGGCAAGAGACCCAGTACTTC
CASSLGLAGQETQYF
>TRBV7-8|.|15|.|TRBJ1-1
TGTGCCAGCAGCGACAAACAGGGACTGAACACTGAAGCTTTCTTT
CASSDKQGLNTEAFF
>TRBV4-3|TRBD1|15|.|TRBJ2-5
TGCGCCAGCAGCCAAGATCTGACAGGGCAAGAGACCCAGTACTTC
CASSQDLTGQETQYF
>TRBV10-2|TRBD1|17|.|TRBJ2-3
TGCGCCAGCAGTAAACGGGACAGGGGGCGCCTCACAGATACGCAGTATTTT
CASSKRDRGRLTDTQYF
>TRBV7-9|TRBD1|15|.|TRBJ2-7
TGTGCCAGCGGCCTGGGACAGGGGGTGATCTACGAGCAGTACTTC
CASGLGQGVIYEQYF
>TRBV7-9|TRBD1|14|few|TRBJ1-2
TGTGCCAGCAGCTCGGGTGGGACAGGGGACGGCTACACCTTC
CASSSGGTGDGYTF
>TRBV7-3|.|15|.|TRBJ2-2
TGTGCCAGCAGCTTAACTTCCAGGGGAACCGGGGAGCTGTTTTTT
CASSLTSRGTGELFF
>TRBV7-2|TRBD1|15|.|TRBJ1-5
TGTGCCAGCAGCTTACTCCAGGGGGGAAGTCAGCCCCAGCATTTT
CASSLLQGGSQPQHF
>TRBV4-1|.|18|.|TRBJ2-2
TGCGCCAGCAGTCCTTCAATGACCTTAGCGGCGAACACCGGGGAGCTGTTTTTT
CASSPSMTLAANTGELFF
>TRBV9|TRBD2|15|.|TRBJ2-5
TGTGCCAGCAGCGTAGGGACTAGCGGGGCGGAGACCCAGTACTTC
CASSVGTSGAETQYF
>TRBV6-4|TRBD2|15|.|TRBJ2-1
TGTGCCAGCAGTGACGGGAGCGGGGGACACAATGAGCAGTTCTTC
CASSDGSGGHNEQFF
>TRBV11-2|TRBD2|14|.|TRBJ2-7
TGTGCCAGCAGCTTCTTGGGGGGGTCCTACGAGCAGTACTTC
CASSFLGGSYEQYF
>TRBV4-1|.|14|.|TRBJ2-3
TGCGCCAGCAGTCTTAGGTTAAGCGGAGATACGCAGTATTTT
CASSLRLSGDTQYF